Listed below are T cell receptor beta chains from one sample, sequenced in a study of identical twins. TCRdb itself ran the 5' RACE reads through MiXCR, one entry per CDR3 protein. Of 350,000 to 600,000 distinct CDR3 sequences detected, about 14% appear once; the ten largest clones hold approximately 0.52%. The data also belong to a second study, concerning yellow fever vaccine responses in identical twins.

Input material: CD4+ T cells sorted from blood. These receptor sequences come from a woman aged 18-30 years in good health. Both conserved end residues are part of each CDR3. A D gene is named only where the DNA matches it firmly. Size values are once, few and many counts, or a class for expanded clones, and some rows have none.

j_call v_call d_call cdr3_length clone_size cdr3_aa cdr3_nt
TRBJ2-5 TRBV20-1 NA 14 few CSASRMGSQETQYF TGCAGTGCTAGCCGGATGGGCTCCCAAGAGACCCAGTACTTC
TRBJ1-6 TRBV20-1 TRBD1 12 few CSAGTANSPLHF TGCAGTGCTGGGACAGCAAATTCACCCCTCCACTTT
TRBJ2-3 TRBV6-1 NA 14 few CASSDGGRGDTQYF TGTGCCAGCAGTGATGGGGGCCGCGGAGATACGCAGTATTTT
TRBJ1-1 TRBV14 TRBD1 17 few CASSLQRQGKMNTEAFF TGTGCCAGCAGCCTCCAGAGACAGGGTAAAATGAACACTGAAGCTTTCTTT
TRBJ2-7 TRBV6-2/TRBV6-3 TRBD1 17 NA CATRRGTGGAKSYEQYF TGTGCCACCCGGCGGGGGACAGGGGGCGCGAAATCCTACGAGCAGTACTTC
TRBJ2-1 TRBV29-1 TRBD2 14 many CSVTGLAGAGGQFF TGCAGCGTTACAGGGTTAGCGGGAGCGGGTGGGCAGTTCTTC
TRBJ2-1 TRBV20-1 TRBD2 17 few CSARDLTSGVNNNEQFF TGCAGTGCTAGAGACCTAACTAGCGGGGTTAACAACAATGAGCAGTTCTTC
TRBJ1-2 TRBV29-1 NA 12 NA CSVARSNYGYTF TGCAGCGTTGCTAGGAGCAACTATGGCTACACCTTC
TRBJ2-1 TRBV15 NA 12 few CATSRDVNEQFF TGTGCCACCAGCAGAGATGTAAATGAGCAGTTCTTC
TRBJ2-1 TRBV27 NA 15 few CASSFSGLGYNEQFF TGTGCCAGCAGTTTCTCGGGTTTGGGATACAATGAGCAGTTCTTC
TRBJ2-4 TRBV12-3/TRBV12-4 NA 15 few CASSLYRIAKNIQYF TGTGCCAGCAGTTTGTACAGAATAGCCAAAAACATTCAGTACTTC
TRBJ2-7 TRBV3-1 TRBD2 13 few CASSQVGGYEQYF TGTGCCAGCAGCCAAGTCGGGGGGTACGAGCAGTACTTC
TRBJ1-3 TRBV7-9 NA 16 few CASSLATWATGNTIYF TGTGCCAGCAGCTTAGCCACTTGGGCAACTGGAAACACCATATATTTT
TRBJ2-7 TRBV7-2 TRBD1 17 NA CASSPKVGDRAVGEQYF TGTGCCAGCAGCCCCAAGGTGGGCGACAGGGCGGTCGGCGAGCAGTACTTC
TRBJ2-1 TRBV12-3/TRBV12-4 TRBD2 15 NA CASSLLTSGRNEQFF TGTGCCAGCAGTCTCCTGACTAGCGGGAGGAATGAGCAGTTCTTC
TRBJ2-3 TRBV3-1 NA 15 NA CASSQVGRGRDTQYF TGTGCCAGCAGCCAAGTCGGGAGAGGGCGAGATACGCAGTATTTT
TRBJ2-7 TRBV3-1 NA 13 NA CASSPGVTDEQYF TGTGCCAGCAGCCCAGGGGTGACCGATGAGCAGTACTTC
TRBJ1-1 TRBV12-3/TRBV12-4 TRBD1 14 many CASSRDSLNTEAFF TGTGCCAGCAGTCGGGACAGTCTGAACACTGAAGCTTTCTTT
TRBJ2-1 TRBV12-3/TRBV12-4 TRBD2 13 NA CASSLLGSGGTFF TGTGCCAGCAGTTTGTTGGGAAGCGGGGGGACTTTCTTC
TRBJ2-2 TRBV6-1 NA 17 NA CASSLTIPLVATGELFF TGTGCCAGCAGCCTAACAATACCCCTAGTTGCCACCGGGGAGCTGTTTTTT
TRBJ2-7 TRBV6-5 NA 13 NA CASSYSFVDEQYF TGTGCCAGCAGTTACTCCTTCGTGGACGAGCAGTACTTC
TRBJ2-1 TRBV5-4 TRBD2 15 NA CASSLGTSGRFEQFF TGTGCCAGCAGCTTAGGGACTAGCGGGAGGTTTGAGCAGTTCTTC